This T cell receptor beta chain appears in the sequencing data of a study of Graves' ophthalmopathy and Graves' hyperthyroidism. Germline lookup yields CDR1 MNHEY and CDR2 SMNVEV (reference sequence). V was clipped by 0 bases and J by 11 bases, with 16 bases between them. The CDR3 runs to 14 residues. The authors amplified TCR beta CDR3 regions from RNA transcripts. The authors performed first-round RT-PCR with HTBI primers and then a second-round multiplex PCR. TCRdb reprocessed the multiplex PCR reads via MiXCR and lists one record per CDR3 protein. The profile covers more than 1,000,000 distinct CDR3 sequences, with about 38% appearing a single time and over 8.5% taken by the ten largest.

Sequences were obtained from peripheral blood or thyroid tissue (not recorded which). This receptor was identified in an adult man with Graves' hyperthyroidism. The rearrangement uses TRBV27 and TRBJ1-1; D gene ambiguous. CDR3 sequence reads: CASSLSRGIRGAFF. CDR3 coding DNA: TGTGCCAGCAGTTTATCGCGGGGAATCCGAGGGGCTTTCTTT.